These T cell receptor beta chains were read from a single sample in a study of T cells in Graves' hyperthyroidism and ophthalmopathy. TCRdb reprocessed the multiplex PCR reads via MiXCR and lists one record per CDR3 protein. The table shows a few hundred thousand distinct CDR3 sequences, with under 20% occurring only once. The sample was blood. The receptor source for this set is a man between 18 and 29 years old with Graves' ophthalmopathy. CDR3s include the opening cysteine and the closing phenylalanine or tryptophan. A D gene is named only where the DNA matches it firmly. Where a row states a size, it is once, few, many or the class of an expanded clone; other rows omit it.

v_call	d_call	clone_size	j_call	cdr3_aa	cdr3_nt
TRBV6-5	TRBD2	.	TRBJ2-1	CASSSSLAGGPYEQFF	TGTGCCAGCAGTTCCTCACTAGCGGGGGGGCCGTATGAGCAGTTCTTC
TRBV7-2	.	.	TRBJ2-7	CASSLGDGGLYEQYF	TGTGCCAGCAGCTTAGGGGACGGGGGGCTCTACGAGCAGTACTTC
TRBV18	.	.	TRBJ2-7	CASSPLSPGEQYF	TGTGCCAGCTCACCCCTGAGTCCAGGAGAGCAGTACTTC
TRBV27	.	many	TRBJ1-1	CASSLSSQTNTEAFF	TGTGCCAGCAGTTTATCTAGTCAGACGAACACTGAAGCTTTCTTT
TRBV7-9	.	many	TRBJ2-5	CASSFTKETQYF	TGTGCCAGCAGCTTCACGAAAGAGACCCAGTACTTC
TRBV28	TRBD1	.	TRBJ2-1	CASSRPGTGAPEQFF	TGTGCCAGCAGTCGCCCCGGGACAGGGGCCCCTGAGCAGTTCTTC
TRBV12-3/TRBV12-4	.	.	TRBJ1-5	CASSLLGSVRDSNQPQHF	TGTGCCAGCAGTTTATTAGGGTCCGTAAGGGATAGCAATCAGCCCCAGCATTTT
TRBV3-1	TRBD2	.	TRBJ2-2	CASSQDKLAGSGELFF	TGTGCCAGCAGCCAAGACAAACTAGCGGGGTCCGGGGAGCTGTTTTTT
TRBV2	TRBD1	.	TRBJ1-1	CASSAHRDRGYDTEAFF	TGTGCCAGCAGCGCCCACCGGGACAGGGGGTACGACACTGAAGCTTTCTTT
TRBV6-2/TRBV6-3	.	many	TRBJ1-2	CASSYSRGDGGYTF	TGTGCCAGCAGTTACTCGAGAGGGGATGGCGGCTACACCTTC
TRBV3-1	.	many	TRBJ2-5	CASSQEWETQYF	TGTGCCAGCAGCCAAGAATGGGAGACCCAGTACTTC
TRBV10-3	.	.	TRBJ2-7	CAISESIGRDDQYF	TGTGCCATCAGTGAGTCCATAGGTAGGGACGACCAGTACTTC
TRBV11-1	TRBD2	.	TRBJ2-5	CASSPQRGGKETQYF	TGTGCCAGCAGCCCCCAGCGGGGGGGGAAGGAGACCCAGTACTTC
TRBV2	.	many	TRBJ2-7	CASTGLDYEQYF	TGTGCCAGCACGGGGCTGGACTACGAGCAGTACTTC
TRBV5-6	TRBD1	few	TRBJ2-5	CASSFFDRGEETQYF	TGTGCCAGCAGCTTTTTCGACAGGGGGGAAGAGACCCAGTACTTC
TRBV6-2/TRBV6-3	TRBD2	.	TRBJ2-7	CASGQGGSEQYF	TGTGCCAGCGGCCAGGGAGGGAGCGAGCAGTACTTC
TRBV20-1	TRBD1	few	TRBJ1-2	CSALNLGQGALGYTF	TGCAGTGCCCTAAACTTGGGACAGGGGGCGCTTGGCTACACCTTC
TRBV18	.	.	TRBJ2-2	CASSSTGTNTGELFF	TGTGCCAGCTCGTCGACCGGTACGAACACCGGGGAGCTGTTTTTT
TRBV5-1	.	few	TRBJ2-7	CASSLGDNSTYEQYF	TGCGCCAGCAGCTTGGGGGATAATTCCACCTACGAGCAGTACTTC
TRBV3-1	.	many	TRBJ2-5	CASSHRGETQYF	TGTGCCAGCAGCCATCGGGGAGAGACCCAGTACTTC
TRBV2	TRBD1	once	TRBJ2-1	CASSAHRDRGSDEQFF	TGTGCCAGCAGCGCCCACCGGGACAGGGGGTCCGATGAGCAGTTCTTC
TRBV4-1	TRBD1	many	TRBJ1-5	CASSQPEQGGNQPQHF	TGCGCCAGCAGCCAACCTGAACAGGGGGGCAATCAGCCCCAGCATTTT
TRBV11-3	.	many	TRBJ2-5	CASSSRGARETQYF	TGTGCCAGCAGCTCAAGAGGGGCTCGCGAGACCCAGTACTTC
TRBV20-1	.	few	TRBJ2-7	CSASGQYSYEQYF	TGCAGTGCATCAGGACAGTACTCCTACGAGCAGTACTTC
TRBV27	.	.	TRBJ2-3	CASRRRVPSTDTQYF	TGTGCCAGTAGACGCAGGGTCCCTAGCACAGATACGCAGTATTTT
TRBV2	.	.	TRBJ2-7	CASGSQVTYEQYF	TGTGCCAGCGGGTCCCAGGTAACCTACGAGCAGTACTTC
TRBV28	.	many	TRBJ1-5	CASNDPSNNQPQHF	TGTGCCAGCAACGACCCGTCGAATAATCAGCCCCAGCATTTT
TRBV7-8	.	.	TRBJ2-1	CASRSGDRDNEQFF	TGTGCCAGCAGATCGGGAGATCGGGACAATGAGCAGTTCTTC
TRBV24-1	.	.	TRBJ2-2	CATSDLGHGELFF	TGTGCCACCAGTGATTTGGGCCACGGGGAGCTGTTTTTT
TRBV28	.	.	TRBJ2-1	CASSLPTEDTSYNEQFF	TGTGCCAGCAGTTTACCGACAGAAGACACCTCCTACAATGAGCAGTTCTTC
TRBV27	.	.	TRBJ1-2	CASSLDGGNGYTF	TGTGCCAGCAGTTTAGATGGTGGTAATGGCTACACCTTC
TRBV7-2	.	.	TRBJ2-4	CASSPRDRGNIQYF	TGTGCCAGCAGCCCCCGGGATAGGGGAAACATTCAGTACTTC
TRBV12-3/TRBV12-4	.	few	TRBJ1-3	CASSPSGHTIYF	TGTGCCAGCAGTCCCTCCGGGCACACCATATATTTT
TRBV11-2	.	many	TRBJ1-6	CASSGLQGRESPLHF	TGTGCCAGCAGCGGCCTGCAGGGGAGGGAATCACCCCTCCACTTT
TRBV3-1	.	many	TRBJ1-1	CASSPPPSKGTEAFF	TGTGCCAGCAGCCCTCCCCCATCTAAGGGCACTGAAGCTTTCTTT
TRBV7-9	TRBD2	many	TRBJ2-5	CASSLGSGGEETQYF	TGTGCCAGCAGCTTAGGGAGCGGGGGGGAAGAGACCCAGTACTTC
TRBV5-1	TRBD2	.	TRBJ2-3	CASSLEGLAGEDTQYF	TGCGCCAGCAGCTTGGAGGGGCTAGCGGGGGAAGATACGCAGTATTTT
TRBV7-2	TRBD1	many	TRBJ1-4	CASSPPGQEGEKLFF	TGTGCCAGCAGCCCTCCGGGACAGGAGGGGGAAAAACTGTTTTTT
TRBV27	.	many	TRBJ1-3	CASWGTGNTIYF	TGTGCCAGCTGGGGGACTGGAAACACCATATATTTT